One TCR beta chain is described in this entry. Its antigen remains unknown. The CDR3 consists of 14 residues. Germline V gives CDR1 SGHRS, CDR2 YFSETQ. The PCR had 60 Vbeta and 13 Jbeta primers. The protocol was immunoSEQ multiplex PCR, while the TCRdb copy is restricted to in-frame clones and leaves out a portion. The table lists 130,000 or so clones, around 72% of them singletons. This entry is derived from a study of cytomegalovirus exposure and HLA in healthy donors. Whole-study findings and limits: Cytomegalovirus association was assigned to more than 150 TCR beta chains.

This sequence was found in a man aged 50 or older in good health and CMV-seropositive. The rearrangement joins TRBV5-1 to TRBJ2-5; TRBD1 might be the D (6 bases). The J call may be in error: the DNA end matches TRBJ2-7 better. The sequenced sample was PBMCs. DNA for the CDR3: TGCGCCAGCAGCTCCGGACAGCCCTCCTACGAGCAGTACTTC. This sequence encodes CASSSGQPSYEQYF.